The 25 T cell receptor beta chains below all came from one sample that was sequenced in a study of human T cells and chemical hapten exposure. The time point: patch test 1, 2 weeks after DPC sensitization. Described treatment: therapeutic diphenylcyclopropenone sensitization with weekly scalp DPC. TCRdb called the RACE reads again in MiXCR, with one record for every CDR3 protein. The data show 180,000 or so distinct CDR3 sequences, about 14% seen once. This sample comprised whole blood, obtained in connection with sensitization to the hapten diphenylcyclopropenone (DPC). Receptors originate from a young woman with alopecia areata. Some clones in this sample may be carry-over from other donors' samples.

The rearrangement links TRBV30 to TRBJ2-1; TRBD2 might be the D (7 bases). V dropped 4 bases and J dropped 0 bases, with 19 bases sitting between them. The CDR3 totals 17 residues. CDR1 GTSNPN and CDR2 SVGIG come from the germline V gene (reference sequence). The CDR3, as DNA: TGTGCCTGGACCCTGGGGGCAGCGGGGAGCTCCTACAATGAGCAGTTCTTC. Its translation: CAWTLGAAGSSYNEQFF. Variable domain in full (rest from reference TRBV30 and TRBJ2-1): SQTIHQWPATLVQPVGSPLSLECTVEGTSNPNLYWYRQAAGRGLQLLFYSVGIGQISSEVPQNLSASRPQDRQFILSSKKLLLSDSGFYLCAWTLGAAGSSYNEQFFGPGTRLTVL.

This clonotype was recorded at least ten times. This chain connects TRBV2 to TRBJ1-4; 9 bases align to TRBD1. The V and J ends lost 8 bases and 8 bases, in that order; junction bases with no gene match: 6. Germline V gene lookup returns CDR1 SNHLY and CDR2 FYNNEI. The CDR3 totals 13 residues. In nucleotides, the CDR3 is TGTGCCAGCGGGGGACAGGGTAGAGAAAAACTGTTTTTT. Protein: CASGGQGREKLFF.

This clonotype was counted a few times. This chain connects TRBV12-3 or TRBV12-4 to TRBJ1-2; the match to TRBD1 covers 8 bases. The CDR3 contains 13 residues. With V trimmed by 6 bases and J by 8 bases, 8 bases remained unmatched. CDR3 protein: CASSPDRAGGYTF. The CDR3 DNA reads as TGTGCCAGCAGCCCGGACAGGGCGGGAGGCTACACCTTC.

The V call is TRBV15, the J call TRBJ2-7, with TRBD2 matching 12 bases. The CDR3 has 16 residues. The junction had 8 bases not matched to a gene; V was cut back by 0 bases and J by 8 bases. Germline assignment: CDR1 LNHNV and CDR2 YYDKDF (reference sequence). This CDR3 reads CATSRERTSGMNKQYF. The DNA of the CDR3 is TGTGCCACCAGCAGAGAGCGGACTAGCGGGATGAATAAGCAGTACTTC.

This clonotype turned up a few times. The V and J genes are TRBV12-3 or TRBV12-4 and TRBJ2-7, with TRBD1 identical over 8 bases. The CDR3 contains 14 residues. Trimming cost V 4 bases and J 1 base; bases outside gene matches: 3. The CDR3 DNA reads as TGTGCCAGCAGTTCACAGGGGGGATCCTACGAGCAGTACTTC. It codes for CASSSQGGSYEQYF.

V is TRBV5-4 and J is TRBJ1-2, with a tentative D call TRBD1 (6 bases). The CDR3 consists of 17 residues. Germline CDR1 SGHNT, CDR2 YYREEE (reference sequence). The germline V and J ends were trimmed by 0 bases and 3 bases, with 18 bases remaining between them. The CDR3 reads CASSLAFRGPPYYGYTF. As DNA, the CDR3 is TGTGCCAGCAGCTTGGCCTTCAGGGGACCACCTTACTATGGCTACACCTTC.

The chain joins TRBV3-2 to TRBJ2-7; the table assigns TRBD1, which was not confirmed against the DNA. TRBV3-2 is classified as a pseudogene. This CDR3 comprises 15 residues. Written as DNA, the CDR3 is TGTGCCAGCAGCTTACCCGGGACAAGAATCTACGAGCAGTACTTC. It translates to CASSLPGTRIYEQYF.

This chain uses TRBV3-1 with TRBJ2-5; 16 bases map to TRBD2. The CDR3 runs 20 residues. CDR1 and CDR2 (germline): LGHDT, YNNKEL (reference sequence). The V and J ends lost 0 bases and 1 base, in that order; junction bases with no gene match: 8. The CDR3 is CASSQESPGTSGRAQETQYF. DNA of the CDR3: TGTGCCAGCAGCCAAGAGTCGCCGGGGACTAGCGGGAGGGCCCAAGAGACCCAGTACTTC.

This clonotype showed up just a few times. CDR3 DNA sequence: TGCGCCAGCAGTGCTCAGGGAGCGAACACTGAAGCTTTCTTT. Its translation: CASSAQGANTEAFF. The chain has TRBV10-2 and TRBJ1-1, with a possible D match to TRBD1 (5 bases). Germline CDR1 reads WSHSY; CDR2 reads SAAADI. The length of the CDR3 is 14 residues. V shed 4 bases and J shed 1 base, with 10 bases lying between them.

The chain carries TRBV12-3 or TRBV12-4 and TRBJ1-2; perhaps TRBD1 as D (5 bases). V lost 2 bases and J 0 bases, leaving 10 bases between the germline ends. The CDR3 spans 15 residues. The CDR3 sequence: CASSLRPGTNYGYTF. The CDR3 nucleotides are TGTGCCAGCAGTTTAAGGCCAGGGACTAACTATGGCTACACCTTC.

This clonotype was seen repeatedly, ten times or more. V gene TRBV29-1 combines with J gene TRBJ2-1; D ambiguous. Germline V gives CDR1 SQVTM, CDR2 ANQGSEA. The CDR3 sequence is 13 residues long. Trimming cost V 3 bases and J 3 bases, with 9 bases left between them. This chain's CDR3 is CSVDTQIYNEQFF. The CDR3 coding sequence is TGCAGCGTTGATACACAGATCTACAATGAGCAGTTCTTC.

J is TRBJ2-7 and V is TRBV4-3; tentatively, D is TRBD1 (5 bases). CDR3 length: 15 residues. V was cut by 0 bases and J by 2 bases, with 11 bases left in between. Per the germline V gene, CDR1 is LGHNA and CDR2 is YSLEER. CDR3 protein: CASSQDEQAAYEQYF. The CDR3 DNA follows: TGCGCCAGCAGCCAAGATGAACAGGCGGCCTACGAGCAGTACTTC.

The chain carries TRBV20-1 and TRBJ2-7, with 10 bases matching TRBD2. After removal of 4 bases from V and 0 bases from J, the junction contained 6 bases not matched to a gene. The germline V gene encodes CDR1 DFQATT and CDR2 SNEGSKA (reference sequence). The CDR3 length is 15 residues. This chain's CDR3 is CSATTSGSSSYEQYF. The DNA for the CDR3 is TGCAGTGCTACGACTAGCGGGTCGAGCTCCTACGAGCAGTACTTC.

This clonotype was seen at least ten times. V gene TRBV25-1 combines with J gene TRBJ2-4; perhaps D is TRBD1 or TRBD2 (5 bases each). This CDR3 spans 12 amino acids. V shed 7 bases and J shed 9 bases, with 13 bases lying between them. Germline V gene sequence: CDR1 MGHDK, CDR2 SYGVNS. This chain's CDR3 is CASTGRVGIQYF. The CDR3 DNA is TGTGCCAGCACAGGGCGGGTAGGCATTCAGTACTTC.

This clonotype was counted a few times. The chain carries TRBV30 and TRBJ2-7; no reliable D call. This CDR3 is built from 11 residues. The germline CDR1 and CDR2 sequences are GTSNPN and SVGIG (reference sequence). Trimming stripped 1 base from V and 7 bases from J, with 8 bases between. The CDR3 sequence: CAWSALWEQYF. In DNA, the CDR3 is TGTGCCTGGAGTGCCCTTTGGGAGCAGTACTTC.

This clonotype was counted a few times. The chain recombines TRBV9 with TRBJ1-6; 7 bases align to TRBD1. CDR1 is SGDLS, CDR2 YYNGEE, per germline. V shed 3 bases, J shed 7 bases, and the junction held 10 bases outside the gene matches. The CDR3 runs 16 residues. CDR3 in DNA: TGTGCCAGCAGCGCCCAAGGGGGCTTTGGAAATTCACCCCTCCACTTT. It specifies CASSAQGGFGNSPLHF.

This clonotype was seen more than once but under ten times. The chain combines TRBV28 with TRBJ2-2, with TRBD1 as a possible D gene (6 bases). The germline V gene has CDR1 MDHEN and CDR2 SYDVKM. There are 13 residues in the CDR3. Trimming cost V 6 bases and J 6 bases, with 11 bases left between them. The DNA for the CDR3 is TGTGCCAGCAGGGGCAGGGGTCCCGGGGAGCTGTTTTTT. Its protein is CASRGRGPGELFF.

The chain joins TRBV29-1 to TRBJ2-5, with TRBD2 matching 10 bases. Germline CDR1 reads SQVTM; CDR2 reads ANQGSEA. CDR3 length equals 19 residues. Unmatched junction bases numbered 19, after V lost 5 bases and J lost 1 base. The CDR3 sequence: CSVSTGLWLTSGTQETQYF. DNA for the CDR3: TGCAGCGTTTCTACAGGGTTGTGGTTAACTAGCGGGACCCAAGAGACCCAGTACTTC. The whole variable domain, remainder taken from reference TRBV29-1 and TRBJ2-5, is SAVISQKPSRDICQRGTSLTIQCQVDSQVTMMFWYRQQPGQSLTLIATANQGSEATYESGFVIDKFPISRPNLTFSTLTVSNMSPEDSSIYLCSVSTGLWLTSGTQETQYFGPGTRLLVL.

This rearrangement joins TRBV5-4 to TRBJ2-3; 14 bases align to TRBD2. The germline gives CDR1 SGHNT, CDR2 YYREEE (reference sequence). The CDR3 consists of 18 residues. V dropped 1 base and J dropped 2; count of bases not matched to a gene: 6. CDR3 sequence: CASSLRLAGGRSTDTQYF. The CDR3 DNA sequence: TGTGCCAGCAGCTTGAGACTAGCGGGGGGGCGGTCCACAGATACGCAGTATTTT.

The chain is built from TRBV6-5 and TRBJ1-2, with D possibly TRBD1 on 5 matching bases. The CDR3 sequence is 16 residues long. Trimming pared 6 bases from V and 4 bases from J, leaving 21 bases between. Germline assignment: CDR1 MNHEY and CDR2 SVGAGI. As DNA, the CDR3 is TGTGCCAGCAGCCGTAACCTGGACCCCGGGGGCTATGGCTACACCTTC. Translation gives CASSRNLDPGGYGYTF.

Only a few counts were recorded for this clonotype. The chain uses TRBV20-1 and TRBJ1-1, with D possibly matching TRBD1 (5 bases). The CDR3 is 11 amino acids. Germline loops: CDR1 DFQATT, CDR2 SNEGSKA (reference sequence). Trimming cost V 5 bases and J 8 bases, with 12 bases left between them. The CDR3 loop is CSAPQGREAFF. The CDR3 bases are TGCAGTGCTCCCCAGGGTAGGGAAGCTTTCTTT.

This clonotype was observed at least ten times. The chain combines TRBV7-6 with TRBJ1-4; maybe TRBD1 (5 bases). Germline V CDR1 and CDR2: SGHVS, FNYEAQ. Between the trimmed V and J ends, which lost 4 bases and 5 bases, there was a span of 14 bases. This CDR3 is 15 amino acids long. CDR3 sequence (DNA): TGTGCCAGCAGCTCCACAGGCGCCTTAAATGAAAAACTGTTTTTT. Translating it yields CASSSTGALNEKLFF.

This sequence joins TRBV4-1 and TRBJ1-4; 9 positions agree with TRBD1. Germline V gives CDR1 MGHRA, CDR2 YSYEKL. This CDR3 comprises 16 residues. Trimming at V came to 4 bases and at J to 4 bases, leaving 7 bases not matched to a gene. CDR3 nucleotide sequence: TGCGCCAGCAGCCCGGGACAGGGAGTGGTTAATGAAAAACTGTTTTTT. It encodes CASSPGQGVVNEKLFF.

This clonotype was seen a handful of times. The chain's CDR3 is CASSVTTAFSGNTIYF. The CDR3 DNA sequence: TGTGCCAGCAGCGTAACGACAGCCTTCTCTGGAAACACCATATATTTT. The chain is built from TRBV7-2 and TRBJ1-3; perhaps TRBD1 as D (5 bases). This CDR3 contains 16 residues. Germline V gene data show CDR1 as SGHTA and CDR2 as FQGNSA. V lost 5 bases and J lost 0, with 14 bases in between.

The V and J genes are TRBV28 and TRBJ1-2; D is ambiguous. Trimming left V 5 bases short and J 2 bases short, with 9 bases between. The CDR3 is made up of 13 amino acids. Germline lookup yields CDR1 MDHEN and CDR2 SYDVKM. The CDR3 DNA follows: TGTGCCAGCAGTAACCCCGCGAACTATGGCTACACCTTC. This translates into CASSNPANYGYTF.